Listed below are T cell receptor beta chains from one sample, sequenced in a study of blood T cell repertoires in COVID-19. This table comes from immunoSEQ multiplex PCR, and its TCRdb copy is limited to in-frame clones, with some not included. The data contain more than 80,000 clones, over 65% of them singletons. Sequencing was carried out using peripheral blood. These receptors were taken from a man older than 75 with COVID-19, enrolled during active disease. Each CDR3 is given without its conserved first and last residue. D genes are given only for firm matches.

J gene: TRBJ1-5; CDR3 length: 14; D gene: TRBD1; V gene: TRBV15; CDR3 protein: ATSRGGQGLNQPQH
J gene: TRBJ2-3; CDR3 length: 15; D gene: TRBD2; V gene: TRBV3-1/TRBV3-2; CDR3 protein: ASSLNLAGGRTDTQY
J gene: TRBJ2-7; CDR3 length: 13; D gene: TRBD2; V gene: TRBV6-2/TRBV6-3; CDR3 protein: ASSRLAGSLREQY
J gene: TRBJ1-2; CDR3 length: 10; D gene: .; V gene: TRBV7-9; CDR3 protein: ASSLEASGYT
J gene: TRBJ2-7; CDR3 length: 13; D gene: .; V gene: TRBV6-6; CDR3 protein: ASSYIIGGGYEQY
J gene: TRBJ2-3; CDR3 length: 14; D gene: TRBD2; V gene: TRBV5-1; CDR3 protein: ASQLVAGGYTDTQY
J gene: TRBJ2-1; CDR3 length: 16; D gene: TRBD2; V gene: TRBV9; CDR3 protein: ASSVGTSGRGGYNEQF
J gene: TRBJ1-5; CDR3 length: 13; D gene: .; V gene: TRBV9; CDR3 protein: ASSVGSGWNQPQH
J gene: TRBJ2-1; CDR3 length: 10; D gene: .; V gene: TRBV5-4; CDR3 protein: ASSLGVNEQF
J gene: TRBJ2-7; CDR3 length: 13; D gene: .; V gene: TRBV28; CDR3 protein: AIGSGDRAAYEQY
J gene: TRBJ2-2; CDR3 length: 13; D gene: .; V gene: TRBV3-1/TRBV3-2; CDR3 protein: ASSLEIGLTWELF
J gene: TRBJ1-4; CDR3 length: 13; D gene: .; V gene: TRBV7-2; CDR3 protein: ASSDSGLSNEKLF
J gene: TRBJ2-5; CDR3 length: 15; D gene: TRBD2; V gene: TRBV4-1; CDR3 protein: ASSQGGLAGGGETQY
J gene: TRBJ2-7; CDR3 length: 13; D gene: TRBD2; V gene: TRBV7-9; CDR3 protein: ASSLLERETHEQY
J gene: TRBJ2-5; CDR3 length: 13; D gene: TRBD2; V gene: TRBV4-1; CDR3 protein: ASSQVIAGWKTQY
J gene: TRBJ1-2; CDR3 length: 12; D gene: .; V gene: TRBV18; CDR3 protein: ASSSATDNYGYT
J gene: TRBJ2-7; CDR3 length: 15; D gene: .; V gene: TRBV28; CDR3 protein: ASSNLSRRLFSYEQY
J gene: TRBJ1-2; CDR3 length: 14; D gene: TRBD1; V gene: TRBV13; CDR3 protein: ASSLAETGGNYGYT
J gene: TRBJ2-2; CDR3 length: 12; D gene: TRBD1; V gene: TRBV9; CDR3 protein: ASSSDRGTGELF
J gene: TRBJ2-1; CDR3 length: 16; D gene: TRBD2; V gene: TRBV25-1; CDR3 protein: ASSGGTSGRPSYNEQF
J gene: TRBJ1-3; CDR3 length: 13; D gene: .; V gene: TRBV29-1; CDR3 protein: SVVGGAVGGNTIY
J gene: TRBJ2-3; CDR3 length: 13; D gene: TRBD2; V gene: TRBV5-1; CDR3 protein: ASSWAGGGPDTQY
J gene: TRBJ2-5; CDR3 length: 9; D gene: .; V gene: TRBV6-5; CDR3 protein: ASSSALDQY
J gene: TRBJ1-5; CDR3 length: 12; D gene: .; V gene: TRBV6-6; CDR3 protein: ASSGGLRDQPQH
J gene: TRBJ1-1; CDR3 length: 10; D gene: .; V gene: TRBV6-5; CDR3 protein: ASRGQRAEAF
J gene: TRBJ2-3; CDR3 length: 13; D gene: .; V gene: TRBV28; CDR3 protein: ASSTLGGVGDTQY
J gene: TRBJ1-2; CDR3 length: 11; D gene: .; V gene: TRBV5-1; CDR3 protein: ASSLAGNYGYT
J gene: TRBJ2-3; CDR3 length: 18; D gene: TRBD2; V gene: TRBV4-3; CDR3 protein: ASSQEMAPTSDRGTDTQY
J gene: TRBJ2-5; CDR3 length: 12; D gene: .; V gene: TRBV6-5; CDR3 protein: ASSYSYSQETQY
J gene: TRBJ1-1; CDR3 length: 12; D gene: .; V gene: TRBV2; CDR3 protein: ASSRPHGDTEAF
J gene: TRBJ1-1; CDR3 length: 11; D gene: TRBD1; V gene: TRBV18; CDR3 protein: ASSRDRNTEAF